A single sample is the source of the 32 T cell receptor beta chains below, sequenced in a study of OX40 agonist ivuxolimab in advanced cancers. Sequenced by immunoSEQ multiplex PCR; TCRdb stores in-frame clones only, minus some. This table has under 100,000 clones, roughly 91% appearing once. Sequenced here: CD4+ or CD8+ T cells sorted from blood, sampled in a trial of the OX40 agonist ivuxolimab. The receptors shown here come from an adult with an advanced solid tumor such as melanoma, head and neck, liver or kidney cancer.

This clone was found once. The chain carries TRBV10-3 and TRBJ1-2; TRBD1 matches at 9 bases. The CDR3 loop spans 15 amino acids. Germline V gene sequence: CDR1 ENHRY, CDR2 SYGVKD. Trimming at V came to 6 bases and at J to 0 bases, leaving 5 bases not matched to a gene. The DNA of the CDR3 is TGTGCCATCAGGCCGGGACAGGGAGCTAACTATGGCTACACCTTC. Its translation is CAIRPGQGANYGYTF.

The chain joins TRBV18 to TRBJ2-1, with 7 bases identical to TRBD2. The germline gives CDR1 KGHSH, CDR2 LQKENI. The CDR3 covers 17 residues. The V segment lost 0 bases and the J segment 6 bases; nucleotides outside the gene matches: 11. The CDR3 DNA follows: TGTGCCAGCTCACCACCGACGGGGGGTGGGAGCTTCAATGAGCAGTTCTTC. This sequence encodes CASSPPTGGGSFNEQFF.

The chain carries TRBV5-8 and TRBJ1-1, with D possibly being TRBD1 (5 bases). CDR1 and CDR2 from the germline V gene are SGHTS and YDEGEE. V was trimmed by 5 bases and J by 1 base, leaving 12 bases between them. The CDR3 sequence is 14 residues long. The CDR3 here is CASSWGRGNTEAFF. DNA of the CDR3: TGTGCCAGCAGTTGGGGCCGAGGGAACACTGAAGCTTTCTTT.

By share, this clone counts as medium-sized. The J gene is TRBJ2-5, the V gene TRBV7-9; D gene unclear. V lost 1 base and J lost 4, with 22 bases in between. CDR1 is SEHNR, CDR2 FQNEAQ, per germline (reference sequence). This CDR3 has 18 amino acids. CDR3 amino acids: CASSLGQLKGRSLETQYF. The CDR3 DNA is TGTGCCAGCAGCTTAGGTCAATTGAAGGGCAGGTCGTTAGAGACCCAGTACTTC.

This clone was counted a few times. The chain carries TRBV5-1 and TRBJ2-3, with 9 nucleotides matching TRBD1. The V segment lost 2 bases and the J segment 7 bases; nucleotides outside the gene matches: 14. Looked up from germline, CDR1 is SGHRS and CDR2 is YFSETQ. The CDR3 runs 17 residues. This CDR3 reads CASSLSSPGQGLNTQYF. The CDR3 bases are TGCGCCAGCAGCTTAAGCAGCCCGGGACAGGGCTTGAATACGCAGTATTTT.

This sequence joins TRBV21-1 and TRBJ2-1; the DNA was not used to check the table's D call, TRBD2. TRBV21-1 is a pseudogene segment. CDR3 size: 17 residues. The CDR3 loop reads CASSKTGTSRSYNEQFF. CDR3 sequence (DNA): TGTGCCAGCAGCAAAACCGGGACTAGCAGATCTTACAATGAGCAGTTCTTC.

The V and J genes are TRBV28 and TRBJ2-7; D may be TRBD2 (7 bases). The CDR3 has 15 residues. V was trimmed by 7 bases and J by 4 bases, leaving 20 bases between them. Germline V gene lookup returns CDR1 MDHEN and CDR2 SYDVKM. CDR3 protein: CASTPGGGGSYEQYF. The CDR3 DNA follows: TGTGCCAGCACCCCTGGGGGGGGCGGATCTTACGAGCAGTACTTC.

V usage is TRBV29-1 and J usage is TRBJ2-2, with 7 bases matching TRBD1. J was trimmed by 3 bases and V by 3 bases; bases with no gene match: 10. The germline gives CDR1 SQVTM, CDR2 ANQGSEA. There are 16 residues in the CDR3. The CDR3: CSVDKQGFSDTGELFF. As DNA, the CDR3 is TGCAGCGTTGACAAACAGGGGTTCTCGGACACCGGGGAGCTGTTTTTT.

CDR3 loop: CASTSRVAGGIKYEQYF. The CDR3 nucleotides read TGTGCCAGCACCTCCAGGGTGGCGGGGGGAATTAAATACGAGCAGTACTTC. The chain carries TRBV27 and TRBJ2-7; 8 positions agree with TRBD2. CDR3 length: 17 amino acids. With 7 bases clipped from V and 4 bases from J, the junction kept 18 bases outside the gene matches. Germline V gene data show CDR1 as MNHEY and CDR2 as SMNVEV (reference sequence).

CDR3: CAWSGAGQYNNEQFF. In DNA, the CDR3 is TGTGCCTGGAGTGGAGCGGGGCAGTATAACAATGAGCAGTTCTTC. The rearrangement links TRBV30 to TRBJ2-1; 7 nucleotides agree with TRBD2. Germline V gives CDR1 GTSNPN, CDR2 SVGIG (reference sequence). The CDR3 extends over 15 amino acids. After removal of 1 base from V and 5 bases from J, the junction contained 8 bases not matched to a gene.

The table lists this clone with a count of one. This chain's CDR3 is CASSYSQGGEKLFF. CDR3 nucleotide sequence: TGTGCCAGCAGTTACTCCCAGGGGGGTGAAAAACTGTTTTTT. The chain carries TRBV6-6 and TRBJ1-4; TRBD1 matches 7 bases. The CDR3 covers 14 residues. V was pared by 0 bases and J by 7 bases, with 2 bases of the junction left unmatched. Germline-derived CDR1 and CDR2 are MNHNY and SVGAGI (reference sequence).

The chain carries TRBV18 and TRBJ2-1; 8 bases are a match to TRBD2. The CDR3 totals 15 residues. V dropped 3 bases and J dropped 4; count of bases not matched to a gene: 5. Germline-derived CDR1 and CDR2 are KGHSH and LQKENI. The CDR3 coding sequence is TGTGCCAGCTCACCTCCCAGCGGGAGTTACAATGAGCAGTTCTTC. Its protein product is CASSPPSGSYNEQFF.

V and J are TRBV7-2 and TRBJ2-5; D remains ambiguous. Trimming stripped 2 bases from V and 5 bases from J, with 12 bases between. Germline loops: CDR1 SGHTA, CDR2 FQGNSA. The CDR3 is 14 residues long. CDR3 sequence (DNA): TGTGCCAGCAGCTTAAAATGGGTTGGGGAGACCCAGTACTTC. Translating gives CASSLKWVGETQYF.

The count of this clone is one. The chain combines TRBV4-2 with TRBJ1-5; TRBD1 aligns across 8 bases. This CDR3 is 14 amino acids long. Germline trimming cut 4 bases from V and 7 bases from J; bases unmatched to any gene: 6. The V gene's germline CDR1 is LGHNA and CDR2 YNFKEQ. CDR3 region: CASSPGQGGQPQHF. CDR3 sequence (DNA): TGTGCCAGCAGCCCTGGACAGGGCGGGCAGCCCCAGCATTTT.

The chain is built from TRBV27 and TRBJ2-2, with 11 positions matching TRBD2. The junction had 9 bases not matched to a gene; V was cut back by 5 bases and J by 7 bases. The V gene's germline CDR1 is MNHEY and CDR2 SMNVEV (reference sequence). The length of the CDR3 is 16 residues. The DNA for the CDR3 is TGTGCCAGCAGTCGAACTAGCGGGAGAGGCGGCGGGGAGCTGTTTTTT. Protein: CASSRTSGRGGGELFF.

This chain uses TRBV7-9 with TRBJ2-2, with 11 bases that match TRBD1. This CDR3 contains 16 residues. V lost 5 bases, J lost 4 bases, and 6 bases stayed unmatched. The germline gives CDR1 SEHNR, CDR2 FQNEAQ (reference sequence). Here the CDR3 reads CASSGTGTGGTGELFF. The DNA for the CDR3 is TGTGCCAGCAGCGGAACCGGGACAGGGGGCACCGGGGAGCTGTTTTTT. The full variable domain, in which reference TRBV7-9 and TRBJ2-2 provide the parts outside the CDR3, is DTGVSQNPRHKITKRGQNVTFRCDPISEHNRLYWYRQTLGQGPEFLTYFQNEAQLEKSRLLSDRFSAERPKGSFSTLEIQRTEQGDSAMYLCASSGTGTGGTGELFFGEGSRLTVL.

This chain joins TRBV28 and TRBJ2-2; D remains unclear. Deletions cut 7 bases from V and 6 bases from J, with 6 bases between. CDR3 length: 11 residues. Germline V lookup: CDR1 MDHEN, CDR2 SYDVKM. The CDR3 coding sequence is TGTGCCAGCACCAGCCCCGGGGAGCTGTTTTTT. This gives the protein CASTSPGELFF.

The J gene is TRBJ1-5, the V gene TRBV25-1, with D possibly matching TRBD1 (5 bases). The CDR3 is 14 residues long. Trimming cost V 4 bases and J 3 bases, with 10 bases left between them. Germline V gives CDR1 MGHDK, CDR2 SYGVNS. In nucleotides, the CDR3 is TGTGCCAGCAGTGCAACAGGTTACAATCAGCCCCAGCATTTT. This sequence encodes CASSATGYNQPQHF.

The chain joins TRBV7-9 to TRBJ1-2, with 7 nucleotides matching TRBD1. The CDR3 sequence is 13 residues long. The germline gives CDR1 SEHNR, CDR2 FQNEAQ (reference sequence). With V trimmed by 2 bases and J by 7 bases, 4 bases remained unmatched. The CDR3: CASSLPGQSGYTF. CDR3 in DNA: TGTGCCAGCAGCTTACCGGGACAGTCTGGCTACACCTTC.

This chain uses TRBV7-9 with TRBJ2-7; 10 positions match TRBD2. Trimming removed 3 bases from V and 6 bases from J; junction bases left unmatched: 2. Germline V lookup: CDR1 SEHNR, CDR2 FQNEAQ (reference sequence). The CDR3 is 13 residues long. The CDR3 reads CASSFGLAVEQYF. In DNA, the CDR3 is TGTGCCAGCAGCTTCGGACTAGCGGTCGAGCAGTACTTC.

V is TRBV7-3 and J is TRBJ2-7, with 9 positions matching TRBD2. V trimming: 5 bases; J trimming: 9 bases; junction bases outside the gene matches: 14. This CDR3 region has 15 residues. In germline, CDR1 is SGHTA, CDR2 FQGTGA. The CDR3 is CASSPGTSSMSLQYF. CDR3 nucleotide sequence: TGTGCCAGCAGCCCCGGGACTAGCTCTATGAGCTTGCAGTACTTC.

V is TRBV11-2 and J is TRBJ2-1; 13 nucleotides align to TRBD2. Germline V gene data show CDR1 as SGHAT and CDR2 as FQNNGV. With V trimmed by 1 base and J by 3 bases, 3 bases remained unmatched. There are 17 residues in the CDR3. The CDR3 loop is CASSLVRTSGSYNEQFF. As DNA, the CDR3 is TGTGCCAGCAGCTTAGTTAGGACTAGCGGGAGCTACAATGAGCAGTTCTTC.

The chain links TRBV10-2 to TRBJ2-2; 7 nucleotides match TRBD2. CDR3 length equals 14 residues. CDR1 is WSHSY and CDR2 is SAAADI in the germline V gene. The V segment lost 4 bases and the J segment 5 bases; nucleotides outside the gene matches: 4. CDR3 DNA sequence: TGCGCCAGCAGTGTAAGCGGGAATACCGGGGAGCTGTTTTTT. Residues: CASSVSGNTGELFF.

The J gene is TRBJ2-1, the V gene TRBV5-6; D possibly uses TRBD1 or TRBD2 (5 bases each). V was trimmed by 5 bases and J by 12 bases, leaving 9 bases between them. The CDR3 has 10 amino acids. CDR1 is SGHDT and CDR2 is YYEEEE in the germline V gene. CDR3 nucleotides: TGTGCCAGCAGGAGGGGTTGGCAGTTCTTC. Amino acids: CASRRGWQFF.

The J gene is TRBJ1-2, the V gene TRBV9, with D perhaps matching TRBD1 (6 bases). V was trimmed by 3 bases and J by 6 bases, leaving 21 bases between them. In germline, CDR1 is SGDLS, CDR2 YYNGEE. This CDR3 contains 16 residues. The DNA for the CDR3 is TGTGCCAGCAGCGAGGGACATACTACTAACCCCAATGGCTACACCTTC. Its protein product is CASSEGHTTNPNGYTF.

This clone was seen a handful of times. V gene TRBV6-6 combines with J gene TRBJ1-2; 8 bases are shared with TRBD1. The V and J ends lost 2 bases and 3 bases, in that order; junction bases with no gene match: 2. From germline, CDR1 is MNHNY and CDR2 SVGAGI (reference sequence). The CDR3 runs 14 residues. This chain's CDR3 is CASSYRQGYYGYTF. CDR3 DNA: TGTGCCAGCAGTTACCGACAGGGGTACTATGGCTACACCTTC.

V is TRBV19 and J is TRBJ1-4; tentative D call: TRBD1 (5 bases). Germline lookup yields CDR1 LNHDA and CDR2 SQIVND (reference sequence). Trimming cost V 3 bases and J 5 bases, with 10 bases left between them. The CDR3 sequence is 14 residues long. CDR3 in DNA: TGTGCCAGTAGTATTGCGGCAGGGAATGAAAAACTGTTTTTT. Its translation is CASSIAAGNEKLFF.

The genes are TRBV5-1 and TRBJ2-3; a possible D gene is TRBD2 (6 bases). Trimming left V 7 bases short and J 6 bases short, with 21 bases between. Germline V lookup: CDR1 SGHRS, CDR2 YFSETQ. CDR3 length equals 15 residues. The CDR3 reads CASGLRGRNADTQYF. The CDR3 coding sequence is TGCGCCAGCGGACTAAGGGGAAGGAATGCCGATACGCAGTATTTT.

V usage is TRBV10-3 and J usage is TRBJ2-1; 9 positions agree with TRBD2. In germline, CDR1 is ENHRY, CDR2 SYGVKD. CDR3 length equals 15 residues. The V and J ends lost 7 bases and 10 bases, in that order; junction bases with no gene match: 14. The CDR3 coding sequence is TGTGCCATCACTAACGGGGCTAGCGGGATAGGAGAGCAGTTCTTC. Protein: CAITNGASGIGEQFF.

This sequence joins TRBV7-6 and TRBJ2-3; no firm D call. This CDR3 comprises 15 residues. The ends were cut back, 5 bases at V and 0 bases at J, with 12 bases in the middle. Germline CDR1 and CDR2: SGHVS and FNYEAQ. This CDR3 is CASSADWGSTDTQYF. The CDR3 region has the DNA TGTGCCAGCAGCGCCGACTGGGGTAGCACAGATACGCAGTATTTT.

The chain recombines TRBV18 with TRBJ1-4, with a weak D call TRBD1 (5 bases). Germline V CDR1 and CDR2: KGHSH, LQKENI. This CDR3 is built from 17 residues. V dropped 1 base and J dropped 6 bases, with 18 bases sitting between them. As DNA, the CDR3 is TGTGCCAGCTCACCACGTTTATTGGCTAGGGGAGATGAAAAACTGTTTTTT. As protein: CASSPRLLARGDEKLFF.

The chain has TRBV5-1 and TRBJ1-4, with D maybe TRBD1 (6 bases). The CDR3 spans 17 residues. Germline V gene data show CDR1 as SGHRS and CDR2 as YFSETQ. Deletions cut 2 bases from V and 7 bases from J, with 21 bases between. The CDR3 sequence is CASSLGGTWGSVEKLFF. CDR3 nucleotide sequence: TGCGCCAGCAGCTTAGGCGGGACATGGGGATCGGTTGAAAAACTGTTTTTT.